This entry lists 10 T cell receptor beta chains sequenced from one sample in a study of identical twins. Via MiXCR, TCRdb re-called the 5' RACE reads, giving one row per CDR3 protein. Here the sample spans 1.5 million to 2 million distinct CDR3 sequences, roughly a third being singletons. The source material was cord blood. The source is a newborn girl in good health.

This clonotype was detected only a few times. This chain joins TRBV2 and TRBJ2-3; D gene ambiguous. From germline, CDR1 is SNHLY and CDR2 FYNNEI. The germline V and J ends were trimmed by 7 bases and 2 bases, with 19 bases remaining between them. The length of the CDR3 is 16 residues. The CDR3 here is CASMSAVPSYTDTQYF. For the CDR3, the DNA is TGTGCCAGCATGTCCGCGGTACCATCTTACACAGATACGCAGTATTTT.

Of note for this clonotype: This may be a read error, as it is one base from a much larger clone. CDR3 DNA: TGTGCTAGTGGTTCGGTACGGACTAGCTACGAGCAGTACTTC. Its translation is CASGSVRTSYEQYF. V gene TRBV12-5 combines with J gene TRBJ2-4; 7 nucleotides match TRBD2. The J call may be incorrect, as the DNA end agrees better with TRBJ2-7. The CDR3 sequence is 14 residues long. Germline V gives CDR1 LGHNT, CDR2 FRNRAP.

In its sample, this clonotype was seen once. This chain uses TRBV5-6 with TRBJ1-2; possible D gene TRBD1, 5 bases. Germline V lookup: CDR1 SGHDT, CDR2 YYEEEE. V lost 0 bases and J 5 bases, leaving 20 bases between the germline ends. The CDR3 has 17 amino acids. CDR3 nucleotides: TGTGCCAGCAGCTTGGTACGGCGAGGGGCCCGGGGGTATGGCTACACCTTC. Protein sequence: CASSLVRRGARGYGYTF. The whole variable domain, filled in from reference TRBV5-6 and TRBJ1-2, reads DAGVTQSPTHLIKTRGQQVTLRCSPKSGHDTVSWYQQALGQGPQFIFQYYEEEERQRGNFPDRFSGHQFPNYSSELNVNALLLGDSALYLCASSLVRRGARGYGYTFGSGTRLTVV.

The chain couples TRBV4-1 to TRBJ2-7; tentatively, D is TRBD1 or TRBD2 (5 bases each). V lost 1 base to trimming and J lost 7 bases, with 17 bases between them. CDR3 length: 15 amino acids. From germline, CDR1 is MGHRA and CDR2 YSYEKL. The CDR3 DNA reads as TGCGCCAGCAGCCAAGGGCGACAGAGGGGTAAGGAGCAGTACTTC. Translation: CASSQGRQRGKEQYF.

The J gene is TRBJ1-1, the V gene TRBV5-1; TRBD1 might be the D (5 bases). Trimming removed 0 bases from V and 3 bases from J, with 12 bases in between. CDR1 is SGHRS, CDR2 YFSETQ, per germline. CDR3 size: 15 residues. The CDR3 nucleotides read TGCGCCAGCAGCTTGGTATATGGGGGGGACACTGAAGCTTTCTTT. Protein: CASSLVYGGDTEAFF.

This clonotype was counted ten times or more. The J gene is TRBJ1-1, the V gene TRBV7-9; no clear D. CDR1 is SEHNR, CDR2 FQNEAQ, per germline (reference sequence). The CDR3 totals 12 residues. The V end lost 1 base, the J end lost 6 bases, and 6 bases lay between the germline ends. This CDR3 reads CASSLGVAEAFF. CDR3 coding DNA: TGTGCCAGCAGCTTAGGGGTAGCTGAAGCTTTCTTT.

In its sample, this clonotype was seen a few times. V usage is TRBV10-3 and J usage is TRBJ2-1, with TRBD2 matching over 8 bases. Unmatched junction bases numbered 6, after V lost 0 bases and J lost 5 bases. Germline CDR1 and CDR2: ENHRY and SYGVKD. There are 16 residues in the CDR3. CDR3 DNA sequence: TGTGCCATCAGTGAGTCGACCGGGAGGGTACACAATGAGCAGTTCTTC. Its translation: CAISESTGRVHNEQFF.

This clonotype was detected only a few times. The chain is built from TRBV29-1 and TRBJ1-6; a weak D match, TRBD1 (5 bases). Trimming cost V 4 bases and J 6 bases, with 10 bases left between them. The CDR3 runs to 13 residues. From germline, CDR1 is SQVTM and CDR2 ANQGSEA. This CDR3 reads CSVGGSGNSPLHF. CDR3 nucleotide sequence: TGCAGCGTTGGGGGGTCTGGTAATTCACCCCTCCACTTT.

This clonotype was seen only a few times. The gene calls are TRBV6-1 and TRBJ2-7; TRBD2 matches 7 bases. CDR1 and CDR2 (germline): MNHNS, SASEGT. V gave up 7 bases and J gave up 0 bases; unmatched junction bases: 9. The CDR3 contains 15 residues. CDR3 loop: CASTRDYSSSYEQYF. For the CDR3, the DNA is TGTGCCAGCACCCGGGACTACTCTTCCTCCTACGAGCAGTACTTC.

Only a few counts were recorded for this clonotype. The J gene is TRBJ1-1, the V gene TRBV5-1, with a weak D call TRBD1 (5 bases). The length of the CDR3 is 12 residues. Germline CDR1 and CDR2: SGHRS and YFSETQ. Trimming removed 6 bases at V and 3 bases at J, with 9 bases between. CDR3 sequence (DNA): TGCGCCAGCACCTGGGACCACACTGAAGCTTTCTTT. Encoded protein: CASTWDHTEAFF. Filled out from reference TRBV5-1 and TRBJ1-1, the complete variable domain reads KAGVTQTPRYLIKTRGQQVTLSCSPISGHRSVSWYQQTPGQGLQFLFEYFSETQRNKGNFPGRFSGRQFSNSRSEMNVSTLELGDSALYLCASTWDHTEAFFGQGTRLTVV.